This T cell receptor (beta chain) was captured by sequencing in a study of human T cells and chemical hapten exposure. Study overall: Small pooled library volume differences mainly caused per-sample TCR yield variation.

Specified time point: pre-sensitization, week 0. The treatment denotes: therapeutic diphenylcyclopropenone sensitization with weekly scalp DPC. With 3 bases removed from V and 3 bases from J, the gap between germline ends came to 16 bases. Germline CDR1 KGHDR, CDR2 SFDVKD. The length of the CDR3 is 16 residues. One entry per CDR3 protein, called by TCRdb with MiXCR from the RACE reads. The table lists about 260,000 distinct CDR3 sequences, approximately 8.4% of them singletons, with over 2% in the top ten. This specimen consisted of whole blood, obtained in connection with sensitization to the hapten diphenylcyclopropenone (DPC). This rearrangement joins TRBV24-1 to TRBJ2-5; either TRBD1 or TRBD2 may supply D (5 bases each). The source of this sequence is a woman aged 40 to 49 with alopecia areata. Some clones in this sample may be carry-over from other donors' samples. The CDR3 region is CATSDRYSGREETQYF. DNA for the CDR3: TGTGCCACCAGTGATAGGTACTCGGGACGGGAAGAGACCCAGTACTTC.